Following are 22 T cell receptor beta chains from one sample sequenced in a study of T cells in tuberculosis. The method was immunoSEQ multiplex PCR; TCRdb's version includes in-frame clones alone and lacks a portion of them. Among more than 35,000 clones, 90% to 95% were seen once, and the ten largest hold approximately 7.6%. Sequenced sample: PBMCs. Source of these receptors: a donor aged 10-30 years with latent tuberculosis or without tuberculosis infection.

This clone was seen only once. This CDR3 reads CASSDLTGNNGYTF. CDR3 nucleotide sequence: TGCGCCAGCAGTGACCTTACAGGGAATAATGGCTACACCTTC. V and J are TRBV10-2 and TRBJ1-2; possibly TRBD1 for D (6 bases). Germline CDR1 and CDR2: WSHSY and SAAADI. The CDR3 runs 14 residues. V lost 3 bases, J lost 6 bases, and 14 bases lay in between.

The CDR3 region is CASSSMDRVMDQPQHF. The DNA of the CDR3 is TGTGCCAGCAGCTCGATGGACAGGGTGATGGATCAGCCCCAGCATTTT. The V gene is TRBV7-8, the J gene TRBJ1-5; 8 nucleotides agree with TRBD1. The CDR3 spans 16 residues. Trimming cost V 4 bases and J 5 bases; bases outside gene matches: 10. Germline lookup yields CDR1 SGHVS and CDR2 FQNEAQ.

The chain uses TRBV7-2 and TRBJ1-1; no definite D call. Germline CDR1 SGHTA, CDR2 FQGNSA. V was pared by 5 bases and J by 10 bases, with 8 bases between. This CDR3 is 10 amino acids long. The CDR3 region is CASSAGSAFF. The CDR3 DNA reads as TGTGCCAGCAGCGCCGGGTCAGCTTTCTTT. The variable domain in full, completed from reference TRBV7-2 and TRBJ1-1, reads GAGVSQSPSNKVTEKGKDVELRCDPISGHTALYWYRQSLGQGLEFLIYFQGNSAPDKSGLPSDRFSAERTGGSVSTLTIQRTQQEDSAVYLCASSAGSAFFGQGTRLTVV.

The genes are TRBV19 and TRBJ1-4; D may be TRBD1 (6 bases). V was pared by 3 bases and J by 15 bases, with 17 bases between. Germline V gene lookup returns CDR1 LNHDA and CDR2 SQIVND (reference sequence). The CDR3 extends over 13 amino acids. CDR3 DNA: TGTGCCAGTAGTATCTGGGCAGGGGATGAGGTGTTTTTT. Amino acid sequence: CASSIWAGDEVFF.

The rearrangement uses TRBV6-5 and TRBJ1-1; 9 nucleotides match TRBD1. The CDR3 contains 13 residues. The junction had 3 bases not matched to a gene; V was cut back by 6 bases and J by 4 bases. Germline loops: CDR1 MNHEY, CDR2 SVGAGI. The CDR3 protein is CASRKQGATEAFF. CDR3 DNA: TGTGCCAGCAGAAAACAGGGGGCCACTGAAGCTTTCTTT.

V is TRBV30 and J is TRBJ1-2, with D unclear. Germline V gene data show CDR1 as GTSNPN and CDR2 as SVGIG (reference sequence). The V and J ends lost 0 bases and 7 bases respectively, with 6 bases between them. CDR3 length equals 11 residues. CDR3 DNA sequence: TGTGCCTGGAGTGTACTTATTGGCTACACCTTC. Residues: CAWSVLIGYTF.

The CDR3 sequence is CASSGTGVWTDTQYF. The CDR3 DNA follows: TGTGCCAGCAGTGGTACAGGGGTGTGGACAGATACGCAGTATTTT. The V and J genes are TRBV25-1 and TRBJ2-3, with 7 nucleotides matching TRBD1. The CDR3 is 15 amino acids. The germline V gene encodes CDR1 MGHDK and CDR2 SYGVNS. J lost 3 bases, V lost 4 bases, and 7 bases had no gene match.

J is TRBJ1-4 and V is TRBV19, with D uncertain. Trimming removed 6 bases at V and 8 bases at J, with 13 bases between. This CDR3 comprises 13 residues. Germline values: CDR1 LNHDA, CDR2 SQIVND (reference sequence). CDR3 sequence reads: CASSPGLREKLFF. CDR3 in DNA: TGTGCCAGTAGCCCAGGATTACGGGAAAAACTGTTTTTT.

V is TRBV27 and J is TRBJ1-1, with a weak D call TRBD1 (5 bases). Germline values: CDR1 MNHEY, CDR2 SMNVEV (reference sequence). The CDR3 extends over 14 amino acids. V lost 0 bases and J lost 2, with 7 bases in between. CDR3 DNA: TGTGCCAGCAGTTTATCAAGGGGTAACACTGAAGCTTTCTTT. As protein: CASSLSRGNTEAFF.

The chain recombines TRBV4-1 with TRBJ1-4; D remains unclear. Looked up from germline, CDR1 is MGHRA and CDR2 is YSYEKL. Deletions cut 0 bases from V and 8 bases from J, with 13 bases between. This CDR3 has 15 amino acids. CDR3 amino acids: CASSQDSGVEEKLFF. The CDR3 coding sequence is TGCGCCAGCAGCCAAGATTCCGGAGTAGAGGAAAAACTGTTTTTT.

This chain links TRBV5-1 with TRBJ2-7, with 9 bases fitting TRBD1. V dropped 6 bases and J dropped 4; count of bases not matched to a gene: 11. The CDR3 is 15 residues long. Germline CDR1 SGHRS, CDR2 YFSETQ. CDR3 in amino acids: CASTWGDRDRYEQYF. CDR3 bases: TGCGCCAGCACCTGGGGGGACAGGGATAGGTACGAGCAGTACTTC.

V and J are TRBV5-6 and TRBJ1-2, with a possible D match to TRBD1 (5 bases). V gave up 0 bases and J gave up 0 bases, with 9 bases separating them. This CDR3 has 15 amino acids. The germline V gene encodes CDR1 SGHDT and CDR2 YYEEEE. The DNA of the CDR3 is TGTGCCAGCAGCTTGGCCGGGGGTGCTAACTATGGCTACACCTTC. It specifies CASSLAGGANYGYTF.

The chain couples TRBV6-6 to TRBJ2-1; perhaps TRBD1 as D (6 bases). This CDR3 has 14 amino acids. Germline V gene lookup returns CDR1 MNHNY and CDR2 SVGAGI (reference sequence). Trimming pared 3 bases from V and 4 bases from J, leaving 10 bases between. The CDR3 region has the DNA TGTGCCAGCAGTTATGGACAGTTTTACAATGAGCAGTTCTTC. Translation gives CASSYGQFYNEQFF.

This sequence joins TRBV29-1 and TRBJ1-4, with TRBD1 identical over 8 bases. The length of the CDR3 is 18 residues. In germline, CDR1 is SQVTM, CDR2 ANQGSEA. After removal of 5 bases from V and 8 bases from J, the junction contained 22 bases not matched to a gene. Here the CDR3 reads CSVRASIRQGPVKEKLFF. In nucleotides, the CDR3 is TGCAGCGTTAGAGCTTCCATAAGACAGGGGCCAGTTAAGGAAAAACTGTTTTTT.

This rearrangement joins TRBV5-6 to TRBJ1-5; perhaps TRBD1 as D (6 bases). The CDR3 spans 17 residues. Germline CDR1 is SGHDT and CDR2 is YYEEEE. V was cut by 5 bases and J by 2 bases, with 20 bases left in between. DNA of the CDR3: TGTGCCAGCAGTTTGCGGGGGGCGAAAGGGGGCAATCAGCCCCAGCATTTT. It codes for CASSLRGAKGGNQPQHF.

The rearrangement links TRBV7-2 to TRBJ2-1, with 7 bases matching TRBD1. V trimming: 5 bases; J trimming: 5 bases; junction bases outside the gene matches: 6. CDR3 length equals 14 residues. Germline loops: CDR1 SGHTA, CDR2 FQGNSA. In DNA form, the CDR3 reads TGTGCCAGCAGCCTCGGGACAGCTAACAATGAGCAGTTCTTC. This encodes CASSLGTANNEQFF.

This clone was recorded only once. The CDR3 DNA follows: TGTGCCAGCAGCGCCACACTAGCGGGGGGTGTAGCAGATACGCAGTATTTT. Protein: CASSATLAGGVADTQYF. The chain carries TRBV9 and TRBJ2-3, with 12 bases identical to TRBD2. V was pared by 3 bases and J by 4 bases, with 9 bases of the junction left unmatched. In germline, CDR1 is SGDLS, CDR2 YYNGEE. The CDR3 has 17 residues.

This clone was seen a handful of times. The rearrangement joins TRBV2 to TRBJ2-3; D possibly corresponds to TRBD2 (5 bases). Germline V gives CDR1 SNHLY, CDR2 FYNNEI. Deletions cut 2 bases from V and 6 bases from J, with 12 bases between. This CDR3 is 14 amino acids long. The CDR3 sequence: CASSERRGGDTQYF. The CDR3 region has the DNA TGTGCCAGCAGTGAACGCCGGGGTGGGGATACGCAGTATTTT.

This chain connects TRBV5-4 to TRBJ1-1; 7 nucleotides match TRBD1. The V gene's germline CDR1 is SGHNT and CDR2 YYREEE (reference sequence). This CDR3 spans 14 amino acids. V shed 0 bases and J 11 bases; nucleotides not matched to a gene: 10. This CDR3 reads CASSLDATGYPAFF. CDR3 coding DNA: TGTGCCAGCAGCTTGGACGCGACAGGGTATCCGGCTTTCTTT.

This chain joins TRBV10-3 and TRBJ2-1, with 7 bases matching TRBD1. This CDR3 has 14 residues. J was trimmed by 6 bases and V by 4 bases; bases with no gene match: 6. CDR1 is ENHRY, CDR2 SYGVKD, per germline. As DNA, the CDR3 is TGTGCCATCAGTGCTGGACAGGAGGTCAATGAGCAGTTCTTC. Protein: CAISAGQEVNEQFF.

This clone appeared a single time. This chain connects TRBV9 to TRBJ2-7; weak D call: TRBD2 (5 bases). CDR1 SGDLS and CDR2 YYNGEE come from the germline V gene. The CDR3 extends over 13 amino acids. V lost 0 bases to trimming and J lost 7 bases, with 11 bases between them. The chain's CDR3 is CASSVGPKREQYF. The DNA for the CDR3 is TGTGCCAGCAGCGTAGGTCCGAAGCGGGAGCAGTACTTC.

The chain recombines TRBV6-5 with TRBJ1-1; D is undetermined. This CDR3 spans 13 amino acids. Trimming removed 6 bases at V and 5 bases at J, with 13 bases between. The germline CDR1 and CDR2 sequences are MNHEY and SVGAGI. The CDR3 DNA reads as TGTGCCAGCAGATTGACTAAGTCGACTGAAGCTTTCTTT. This codes for CASRLTKSTEAFF.